These 16 T cell receptor beta chains came from one sample sequenced in a study of blood T cells in healthy people across ages. Using a J-beta primer mix together with a sample-barcoded 5' primer, a second PCR was run for about 6 to 12 cycles. In TCRdb, the 5' RACE reads were re-called with MiXCR into one record per CDR3 protein. The repertoire includes approximately 490,000 distinct CDR3 sequences, more than 20% of them detected once, and approximately 8.7% sits in the top ten. The sample also formed part of further work on T cells of mothers and their children.

Source material: blood. All receptors come from a boy aged 5-17 years in good health.

This clonotype was seen only a few times. The chain carries TRBV6-5 and TRBJ2-1, with 10 bases aligning to TRBD1. The DNA end is a closer match to TRBJ2-7, so the J assignment may be wrong. Germline V gene sequence: CDR1 MNHEY, CDR2 SVGAGI. The CDR3 length is 13 residues. In DNA, the CDR3 is TGTGCCAGCGCGGACAGGGGGGGTCGGGAGCAGTACTTC. It specifies CASADRGGREQYF.

The V and J genes are TRBV20-1 and TRBJ1-1; 9 bases agree with TRBD1. The germline V gene encodes CDR1 DFQATT and CDR2 SNEGSKA (reference sequence). The J segment lost 7 bases and the V segment lost 2 bases, leaving 8 bases of the junction unmatched. The CDR3 is 14 amino acids. The CDR3 sequence: CSARHPGQGFEAFF. The CDR3 coding sequence is TGCAGTGCTAGACATCCGGGACAGGGATTTGAAGCTTTCTTT.

In its sample, this clonotype was seen a few times. The chain uses TRBV14 and TRBJ2-5; 7 bases agree with TRBD1. The last part of the DNA fits TRBJ2-7 better; the J call may be wrong. The CDR3 consists of 15 residues. CDR1 SGHDN and CDR2 FVKESK come from the germline V gene. CDR3 sequence: CASSQPGQMRYEQYF. The CDR3 bases are TGTGCCAGCAGCCAACCGGGACAGATGCGCTACGAGCAGTACTTC.

The rearrangement links TRBV15 to TRBJ2-7; either TRBD1 or TRBD2 may fit D (6 bases each). Trimming removed 4 bases from V and 7 bases from J, with 23 bases in between. Germline V CDR1 and CDR2: LNHNV, YYDKDF (reference sequence). The CDR3 has 16 amino acids. The CDR3 is CATSIVPHGGSGEQYF. The CDR3, as DNA: TGTGCCACCAGCATTGTCCCACACGGGGGCTCGGGAGAGCAGTACTTC. Together with reference TRBV15 and TRBJ2-7, the CDR3 gives the full variable domain: DAMVIQNPRYQVTQFGKPVTLSCSQTLNHNVMYWYQQKSSQAPKLLFHYYDKDFNNEADTPDNFQSRRPNTSFCFLDIRSPGLGDTAMYLCATSIVPHGGSGEQYFGPGTRLTVT.

This chain's CDR3 is CASSLRAGTISDTQYF. CDR3 nucleotides: TGTGCCAGCAGTTTAAGGGCGGGAACGATATCAGATACGCAGTATTTT. V usage is TRBV12-3 or TRBV12-4 and J usage is TRBJ2-3; TRBD2 is a possible D gene (6 bases). V was pared by 2 bases and J by 4 bases, with 16 bases between. The CDR3 consists of 16 residues.

This clonotype occurred a few times. This chain connects TRBV27 to TRBJ1-2; D uncertain. Germline V gene sequence: CDR1 MNHEY, CDR2 SMNVEV (reference sequence). V lost 7 bases and J 2 bases, leaving 11 bases between the germline ends. The CDR3 is 13 amino acids. CDR3 DNA: TGTGCCAGCACCCACGGCGTAAACTATGGCTACACCTTC. Its protein product is CASTHGVNYGYTF.

This clonotype was recorded a few times. CDR3 sequence: CASSQFTSGGSGELFF. The CDR3 nucleotides are TGCGCCAGCAGCCAGTTTACTAGCGGGGGGTCCGGGGAGCTGTTTTTT. The chain has TRBV4-3 and TRBJ2-2; 12 nucleotides align to TRBD2. CDR1 LGHNA and CDR2 YSLEER come from the germline V gene. Germline trimming cut 3 bases from V and 6 bases from J; bases unmatched to any gene: 5. The CDR3 totals 16 residues.

This chain links TRBV30 with TRBJ1-2; D is ambiguous. The V end was cut by 8 bases, the J end by 6 bases, with 19 bases between. Germline V lookup: CDR1 GTSNPN, CDR2 SVGIG (reference sequence). The CDR3 extends over 13 amino acids. The CDR3 here is CAISGEGRHGYTF. Written as DNA, the CDR3 is TGTGCCATTTCAGGAGAAGGGAGGCATGGCTACACCTTC.

This chain joins TRBV6-2 or TRBV6-3 and TRBJ2-1; TRBD1 matches 8 bases. The CDR3 extends over 16 amino acids. Trimming at V came to 9 bases and at J to 8 bases, leaving 18 bases not matched to a gene. Germline CDR1 reads MNHEY; CDR2 reads SVGEGT. For the CDR3, the DNA is TGTGCCAGTCAACCCCGGGAAGCCAGGGGGCATCATGAGCAGTTCTTC. Residues: CASQPREARGHHEQFF.

The V and J genes are TRBV29-1 and TRBJ2-7; D may be TRBD1 (7 bases). CDR3 length: 14 residues. The germline CDR1 and CDR2 sequences are SQVTM and ANQGSEA. V lost 6 bases and J 0 bases, leaving 15 bases between the germline ends. The CDR3 DNA sequence: TGCAGCGTCGCGGGACAGTCTAGCTCCTACGAGCAGTACTTC. It is translated as CSVAGQSSSYEQYF.

In its sample, this clonotype was seen a few times. J is TRBJ2-1 and V is TRBV28, with D uncertain. Germline V lookup: CDR1 MDHEN, CDR2 SYDVKM. The CDR3 has 12 amino acids. Trimming left V 7 bases short and J 9 bases short, with 13 bases between. CDR3 amino acids: CASTRSRSEQFF. In DNA form, the CDR3 reads TGTGCCAGCACCAGAAGTCGTAGTGAGCAGTTCTTC.

This clonotype was detected only a few times. CDR3 residues: CASSLSTGIHGYTF. For the CDR3, the DNA is TGTGCCAGCAGTTTATCGACAGGAATCCATGGCTACACCTTC. The chain is built from TRBV27 and TRBJ1-2; a possible D gene is TRBD1 (6 bases). Germline-derived CDR1 and CDR2 are MNHEY and SMNVEV (reference sequence). The CDR3 totals 14 residues. Trimming took 0 bases from V and 6 from J, leaving 11 bases between them.

Remarks on this clonotype: The junction differs from germline at one of its ends, possibly a read error. The rearrangement joins TRBV6-1 to TRBJ2-5; 10 bases line up with TRBD2. Germline CDR1 MNHNS, CDR2 SASEGT. The CDR3 contains 16 residues. Written as DNA, the CDR3 is TGCGCCAGCAGTGGGCCGCTAGCGGGAGTGGGGGAGACCCAGTACTTC. Its protein is CASSGPLAGVGETQYF.

This chain uses TRBV3-1 with TRBJ1-6, with a tentative D call TRBD1 (5 bases). V was cut by 4 bases and J by 7 bases, with 8 bases left in between. This CDR3 has 13 amino acids. The germline V gene encodes CDR1 LGHDT and CDR2 YNNKEL (reference sequence). CDR3 in DNA: TGTGCCAGCAGCCCCGAGGGGAATTCACCCCTCCACTTT. Residues: CASSPEGNSPLHF.

The sample holds a few counts of this clonotype. The chain carries TRBV6-6 and TRBJ1-4; 7 bases are shared with TRBD1. The CDR3 contains 15 residues. J was trimmed by 5 bases and V by 6 bases; bases with no gene match: 9. Germline assignment: CDR1 MNHNY and CDR2 SVGAGI (reference sequence). The CDR3 nucleotides read TGTGCCAGCAGGCAACCGGGACAGAAAAATGAAAAACTGTTTTTT. Translated, it gives CASRQPGQKNEKLFF.

This sequence joins TRBV28 and TRBJ2-7, with D hard to call. CDR3 length equals 13 residues. Trimming removed 5 bases at V and 4 bases at J, with 12 bases between. Germline lookup yields CDR1 MDHEN and CDR2 SYDVKM. The CDR3 DNA follows: TGTGCCAGCAGTCCGAGGAGTCGTTACGAGCAGTACTTC. Amino acids: CASSPRSRYEQYF.